Below are 26 T cell receptor beta chains sequenced from a single sample in a study of blood T cell repertoires in COVID-19. TCRdb's table, derived via immunoSEQ multiplex PCR, lists solely in-frame clones and lacks some. The data contain around 150,000 clones, about four fifths of them singletons. Sequences were obtained from PBMCs or T cells enriched from blood (not recorded which). Source of these receptors: a woman aged 55-70 years who had recovered from COVID-19.

The J gene is TRBJ2-7, the V gene TRBV5-4, with D uncertain. V lost 0 bases to trimming and J lost 3 bases, with 7 bases between them. The germline CDR1 and CDR2 sequences are SGHNT and YYREEE (reference sequence). The length of the CDR3 is 13 residues. CDR3 in DNA: TGTGCCAGCAGCTTGGACCCTAGCTACGAGCAGTACTTC. Translation gives CASSLDPSYEQYF. The variable domain in full, with the rest retrieved from reference TRBV5-4 and TRBJ2-7, is ETGVTQSPTHLIKTRGQQVTLRCSSQSGHNTVSWYQQALGQGPQFIFQYYREEENGRGNFPPRFSGLQFPNYSSELNVNALELDDSALYLCASSLDPSYEQYFGPGTRLTVT.

This clone turned up a few times. The chain carries TRBV19 and TRBJ1-5, with a tentative D call TRBD1 (5 bases). The V end was cut by 0 bases, the J end by 3 bases, with 12 bases between. Germline assignment: CDR1 LNHDA and CDR2 SQIVND (reference sequence). This CDR3 comprises 16 residues. The CDR3 DNA reads as TGTGCCAGTAGTATAGATCCAGGGCGCCACAATCAGCCCCAGCATTTT. Its protein is CASSIDPGRHNQPQHF.

The rearrangement uses TRBV5-6 and TRBJ2-7; D perhaps matches TRBD2 (5 bases). Trimming removed 0 bases at V and 3 bases at J, with 10 bases between. This CDR3 is 14 amino acids long. Germline CDR1 and CDR2: SGHDT and YYEEEE. The CDR3 nucleotides are TGTGCCAGCAGCTTGGGGCTAGCTCTCTACGAGCAGTACTTC. Translating it yields CASSLGLALYEQYF.

The V call is TRBV7-2, the J call TRBJ2-5; TRBD2 agrees at 12 bases. J lost 4 bases, V lost 4 bases, and 7 bases had no gene match. The germline V gene has CDR1 SGHTA and CDR2 FQGNSA. CDR3 size: 16 residues. This chain's CDR3 is CASSSQPSGGAETQYF. CDR3 sequence (DNA): TGTGCCAGCAGCTCCCAGCCTAGCGGGGGGGCAGAGACCCAGTACTTC.

This clone was counted only a few times. The rearrangement joins TRBV11-2 to TRBJ2-1; 8 bases map to TRBD2. Germline V gene lookup returns CDR1 SGHAT and CDR2 FQNNGV. J lost 7 bases, V lost 5 bases, and 13 bases had no gene match. This CDR3 spans 16 amino acids. CDR3 in amino acids: CASSPKTGGASNEQFF. CDR3 nucleotides: TGTGCCAGCAGCCCTAAGACCGGGGGGGCCTCTAATGAGCAGTTCTTC.

The rearrangement uses TRBV29-1 and TRBJ1-1; TRBD1 agrees at 8 bases. Germline trimming cut 5 bases from V and 3 bases from J; bases unmatched to any gene: 5. CDR3 size: 13 residues. Germline assignment: CDR1 SQVTM and CDR2 ANQGSEA. The CDR3 spells CSVRTGSDTEAFF. CDR3 coding DNA: TGCAGCGTTAGGACAGGGTCAGACACTGAAGCTTTCTTT.

This clone turned up a few times. The chain combines TRBV19 with TRBJ1-1; D possibly corresponds to TRBD1 (6 bases). Looked up from germline, CDR1 is LNHDA and CDR2 is SQIVND (reference sequence). CDR3 length: 14 amino acids. V lost 5 bases to trimming and J lost 7 bases, with 17 bases between them. CDR3: CASSPRPGTLEAFF. The CDR3 DNA follows: TGTGCCAGTAGTCCTCGCCCTGGGACACTTGAAGCTTTCTTT.

V and J are TRBV12-3 or TRBV12-4 and TRBJ1-2, with TRBD1 as a possible D gene (5 bases). This CDR3 contains 13 residues. With 5 bases removed from V and 3 bases from J, the gap between germline ends came to 10 bases. In DNA form, the CDR3 reads TGTGCCAGCAGTCCAGGGTCTTACTATGGCTACACCTTC. Amino acids: CASSPGSYYGYTF.

The chain employs TRBV2 and TRBJ1-5; D is ambiguous. Germline loops: CDR1 SNHLY, CDR2 FYNNEI. The V end was cut by 6 bases, the J end by 4 bases, with 10 bases between. This CDR3 region has 13 residues. The CDR3 bases are TGTGCCAGCAGCCCCGCCGGGAATCAGCCCCAGCATTTT. Translation gives CASSPAGNQPQHF.

The chain recombines TRBV6-4 with TRBJ1-6; no reliable D call. The CDR3 runs 16 residues. V lost 6 bases to trimming and J lost 7 bases, with 19 bases between them. Germline V gives CDR1 MRHNA, CDR2 SNTAGT. CDR3 sequence reads: CASSLGSGAGNSPLHF. The CDR3 DNA reads TGTGCCAGCAGCCTTGGGTCAGGCGCGGGGAATTCACCCCTCCACTTT.

The chain recombines TRBV15 with TRBJ2-3, with D possibly TRBD1 on 6 matching bases. V lost 0 bases to trimming and J lost 0 bases, with 10 bases between them. The CDR3 totals 16 residues. Germline CDR1 reads LNHNV; CDR2 reads YYDKDF (reference sequence). Here the CDR3 reads CATSRDRTVSTDTQYF. The CDR3 DNA is TGTGCCACCAGCAGAGATCGGACAGTTAGCACAGATACGCAGTATTTT.

J is TRBJ1-5 and V is TRBV28; TRBD1 might be the D (6 bases). This CDR3 is 12 amino acids long. V was cut by 4 bases and J by 9 bases, with 10 bases left in between. Germline V gene lookup returns CDR1 MDHEN and CDR2 SYDVKM. This CDR3 is CASSYRVWPQHF. The CDR3 DNA follows: TGTGCCAGCAGTTACAGGGTTTGGCCCCAGCATTTT.

The rearrangement uses TRBV18 and TRBJ2-6; 11 bases line up with TRBD1. The trim removed 6 bases at V and 0 bases at J, leaving 4 bases unmatched. This CDR3 has 17 amino acids. Germline CDR1 KGHSH, CDR2 LQKENI. The CDR3 DNA reads TGTGCCAGCTCTATGGACAGGGGGCTCTCTGGGGCCAACGTCCTGACTTTC. Amino acid sequence: CASSMDRGLSGANVLTF.

The gene calls are TRBV6-1 and TRBJ2-5, with D tentatively TRBD2 (6 bases). CDR3 size: 18 residues. Trimming pared 2 bases from V and 4 bases from J, leaving 23 bases between. Germline values: CDR1 MNHNS, CDR2 SASEGT. CDR3 nucleotides: TGTGCCAGCAGTGAAACCACTGGGGGGTGGGCAAGGAGAGAGACCCAGTACTTC. Translating gives CASSETTGGWARRETQYF.

The chain uses TRBV21-1 and TRBJ1-1. TRBV21-1 is classified as a pseudogene. This CDR3 is 13 amino acids long. The CDR3 is CARTDRGYTEAFF. The CDR3 nucleotides are TGTGCCAGAACAGACCGGGGGTACACTGAAGCTTTCTTT.

This clone was picked up a small number of times. This chain joins TRBV7-6 and TRBJ2-5; 9 positions agree with TRBD2. Per the germline V gene, CDR1 is SGHVS and CDR2 is FNYEAQ. CDR3 length: 14 residues. V dropped 5 bases and J dropped 4; count of bases not matched to a gene: 5. The CDR3 region is CASSLTAGGETQYF. CDR3 nucleotides: TGTGCCAGCAGCCTGACAGCGGGGGGAGAGACCCAGTACTTC.

The V and J genes are TRBV24-1 and TRBJ2-2; tentatively, D is TRBD1 (5 bases). The length of the CDR3 is 14 residues. Deletions cut 5 bases from V and 0 bases from J, with 6 bases between. CDR1 is KGHDR and CDR2 is SFDVKD in the germline V gene. CDR3 sequence: CATSGGTNTGELFF. The CDR3, as DNA: TGTGCCACCAGTGGGGGCACGAACACCGGGGAGCTGTTTTTT.

The V and J genes are TRBV11-2 and TRBJ2-7; D unclear. The CDR3 contains 13 residues. V was cut by 1 base and J by 3 bases, with 7 bases left in between. CDR1 and CDR2 (germline): SGHAT, FQNNGV. The CDR3 sequence: CASSLVQNYEQYF. The CDR3 nucleotides are TGTGCCAGCAGCTTAGTACAGAACTACGAGCAGTACTTC.

Only a few counts were recorded for this clone. The chain carries TRBV5-6 and TRBJ2-1; D may be TRBD2 (6 bases). Looked up from germline, CDR1 is SGHDT and CDR2 is YYEEEE. Trimming stripped 4 bases from V and 5 bases from J, with 28 bases between. This CDR3 spans 19 amino acids. CDR3 DNA sequence: TGTGCCAGCAGCCCACTATTAAAACTAGCCCGTGGGGTACACAATGAGCAGTTCTTC. This encodes CASSPLLKLARGVHNEQFF.

The chain links TRBV5-6 to TRBJ1-3; D gene unclear. The V gene lost 7 bases and the J gene lost 0 bases, with 11 bases spanning the gap. Germline CDR1 and CDR2: SGHDT and YYEEEE. The CDR3 extends over 14 amino acids. CDR3 DNA sequence: TGTGCCAGCCGAGGTGGTATCTCTGGAAACACCATATATTTT. Encoded protein: CASRGGISGNTIYF.

This chain links TRBV7-2 with TRBJ2-7; D unclear. The CDR3 runs to 14 residues. Per germline, CDR1 SGHTA and CDR2 FQGNSA. V was pared by 2 bases and J by 0 bases, with 8 bases between. CDR3 bases: TGTGCCAGCAGCTTAATGCAGGTCTCCTACGAGCAGTACTTC. Amino acids: CASSLMQVSYEQYF.

The J gene is TRBJ1-2, the V gene TRBV7-9, with TRBD1 as a possible D gene (6 bases). The CDR3 length is 13 residues. V dropped 6 bases and J dropped 0 bases, with 8 bases sitting between them. CDR1 SEHNR and CDR2 FQNEAQ come from the germline V gene (reference sequence). The CDR3 loop is CASSDRSNYGYTF. The DNA of the CDR3 is TGTGCCAGCAGTGACAGGTCTAACTATGGCTACACCTTC.

This sequence joins TRBV5-6 and TRBJ2-1; 10 bases are a match to TRBD2. J lost 7 bases, V lost 4 bases, and 5 bases had no gene match. CDR1 SGHDT and CDR2 YYEEEE come from the germline V gene. CDR3 length equals 14 residues. The CDR3 DNA reads as TGTGCCAGCAGCAAGCGGGGGGGCCCTAATGAGCAGTTCTTC. Protein: CASSKRGGPNEQFF.

The chain links TRBV21-1 to TRBJ2-7; the D segment call TRBD2 is taken from the table without a DNA check. TRBV21-1 is flagged as a pseudogene. The CDR3 is 15 residues long. The CDR3 loop reads CASSVPMGGPHEQYF. The CDR3 DNA sequence: TGTGCCAGCAGCGTACCGATGGGGGGGCCACACGAGCAGTACTTC.

V is TRBV7-8 and J is TRBJ2-1, with 7 bases aligning to TRBD2. Germline V gives CDR1 SGHVS, CDR2 FQNEAQ. The CDR3 consists of 15 residues. The V gene end was trimmed by 5 bases and the J gene end by 4 bases; junction bases not matched to a gene: 8. The DNA for the CDR3 is TGTGCCAGCAGCCGCCTGGGACTACAGTACAATGAGCAGTTCTTC. Protein: CASSRLGLQYNEQFF.

This chain connects TRBV12-5 to TRBJ1-5, with 11 bases lining up with TRBD1. V dropped 5 bases and J dropped 7; count of bases not matched to a gene: 7. The CDR3 extends over 15 amino acids. Germline assignment: CDR1 LGHNT and CDR2 FRNRAP. The chain's CDR3 is CASGKGQGGDQPQHF. The DNA of the CDR3 is TGTGCTAGTGGTAAGGGACAGGGGGGCGACCAGCCCCAGCATTTT.